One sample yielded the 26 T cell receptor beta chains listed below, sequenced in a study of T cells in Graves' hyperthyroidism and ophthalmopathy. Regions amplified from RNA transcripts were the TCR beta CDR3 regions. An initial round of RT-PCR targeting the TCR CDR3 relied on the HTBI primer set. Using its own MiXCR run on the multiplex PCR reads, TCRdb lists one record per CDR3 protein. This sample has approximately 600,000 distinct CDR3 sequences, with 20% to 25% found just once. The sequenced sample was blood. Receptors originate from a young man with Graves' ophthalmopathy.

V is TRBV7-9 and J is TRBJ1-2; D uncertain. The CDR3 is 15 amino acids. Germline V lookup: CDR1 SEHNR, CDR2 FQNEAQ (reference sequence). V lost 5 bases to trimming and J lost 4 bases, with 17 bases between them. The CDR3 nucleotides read TGTGCCAGCAGCCCAATTAACAGCGACCTCTATGGCTACACCTTC. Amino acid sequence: CASSPINSDLYGYTF. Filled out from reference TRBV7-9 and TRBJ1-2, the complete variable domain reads DTGVSQNPRHKITKRGQNVTFRCDPISEHNRLYWYRQTLGQGPEFLTYFQNEAQLEKSRLLSDRFSAERPKGSFSTLEIQRTEQGDSAMYLCASSPINSDLYGYTFGSGTRLTVV.

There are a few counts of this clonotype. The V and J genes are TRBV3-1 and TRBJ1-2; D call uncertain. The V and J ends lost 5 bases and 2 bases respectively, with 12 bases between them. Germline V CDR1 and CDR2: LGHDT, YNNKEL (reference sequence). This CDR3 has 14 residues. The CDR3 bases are TGTGCCAGCAGCGACGAACTCTGGAACTATGGCTACACCTTC. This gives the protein CASSDELWNYGYTF.

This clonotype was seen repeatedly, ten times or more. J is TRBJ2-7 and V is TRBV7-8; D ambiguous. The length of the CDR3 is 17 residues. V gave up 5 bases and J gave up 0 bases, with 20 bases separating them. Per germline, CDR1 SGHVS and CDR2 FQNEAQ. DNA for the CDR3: TGTGCCAGCAGCCCCCCCCGCGAGTTAGGAAGCTCCTACGAGCAGTACTTC. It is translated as CASSPPRELGSSYEQYF.

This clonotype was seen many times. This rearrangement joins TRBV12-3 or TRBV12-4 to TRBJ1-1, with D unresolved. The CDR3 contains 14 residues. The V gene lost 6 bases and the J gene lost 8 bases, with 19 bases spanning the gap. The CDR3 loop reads CASSPVEGYTEAFF. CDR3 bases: TGTGCCAGCAGCCCCGTGGAGGGCTATACCGAAGCTTTCTTT.

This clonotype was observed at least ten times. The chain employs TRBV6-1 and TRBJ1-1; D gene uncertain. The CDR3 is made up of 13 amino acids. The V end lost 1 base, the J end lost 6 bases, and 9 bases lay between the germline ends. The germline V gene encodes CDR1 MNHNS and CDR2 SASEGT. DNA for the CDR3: TGTGCCAGCAGTGAAGTCCCGCGGTCTGAAGCTTTCTTT. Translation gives CASSEVPRSEAFF.

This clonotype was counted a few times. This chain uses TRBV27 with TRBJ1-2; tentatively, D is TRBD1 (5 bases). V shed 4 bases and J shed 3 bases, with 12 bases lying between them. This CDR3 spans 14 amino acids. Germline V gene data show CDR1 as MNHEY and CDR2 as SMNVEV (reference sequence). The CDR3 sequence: CASSSIGADYGYTF. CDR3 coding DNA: TGTGCCAGCAGTTCCATTGGGGCTGACTATGGCTACACCTTC.

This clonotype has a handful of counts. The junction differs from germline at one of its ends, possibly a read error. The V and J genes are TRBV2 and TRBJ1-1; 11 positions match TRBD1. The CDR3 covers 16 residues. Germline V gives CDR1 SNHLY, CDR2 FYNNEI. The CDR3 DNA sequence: TGTGCCAGCGGTGAAGCGGACAGGGGGCTCCGGGCTGAAGCTTTCTTT. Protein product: CASGEADRGLRAEAFF.

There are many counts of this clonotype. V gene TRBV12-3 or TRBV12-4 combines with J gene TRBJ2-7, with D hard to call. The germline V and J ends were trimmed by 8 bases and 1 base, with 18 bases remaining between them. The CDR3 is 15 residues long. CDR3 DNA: TGTGCCAGCGGACCGGCTCGTGGCGGTTCCTACGAGCAGTACTTC. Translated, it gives CASGPARGGSYEQYF.

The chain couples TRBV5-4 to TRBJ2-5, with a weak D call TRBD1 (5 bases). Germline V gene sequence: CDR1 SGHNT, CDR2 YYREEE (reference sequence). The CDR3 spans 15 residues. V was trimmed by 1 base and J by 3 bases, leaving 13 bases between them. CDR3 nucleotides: TGTGCCAGCAGCTTGTACGAGACAGCCGAAGAGACCCAGTACTTC. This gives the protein CASSLYETAEETQYF.

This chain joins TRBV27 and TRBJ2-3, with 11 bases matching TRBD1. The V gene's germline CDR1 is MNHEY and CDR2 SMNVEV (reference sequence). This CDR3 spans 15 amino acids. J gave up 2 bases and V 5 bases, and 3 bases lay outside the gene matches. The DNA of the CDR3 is TGTGCCAGCAGTCGGGACAGGGGGTACACAGATACGCAGTATTTT. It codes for CASSRDRGYTDTQYF.

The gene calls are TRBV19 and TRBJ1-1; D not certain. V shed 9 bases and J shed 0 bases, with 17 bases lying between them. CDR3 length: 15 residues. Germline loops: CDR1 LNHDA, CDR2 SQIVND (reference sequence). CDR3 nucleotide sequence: TGTGCCAGCAGCCCCAAGCGAGGGCTGAACACTGAAGCTTTCTTT. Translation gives CASSPKRGLNTEAFF.

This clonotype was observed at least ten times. The CDR3 here is CANVPGQGTRGVPAQYF. The DNA of the CDR3 is TGTGCCAACGTCCCGGGACAGGGGACGCGAGGAGTCCCCGCGCAGTATTTT. The chain uses TRBV27 and TRBJ2-3; 10 positions match TRBD1. The CDR3 sequence is 17 residues long. V gave up 10 bases and J gave up 10 bases; unmatched junction bases: 23. Germline V gives CDR1 MNHEY, CDR2 SMNVEV (reference sequence).

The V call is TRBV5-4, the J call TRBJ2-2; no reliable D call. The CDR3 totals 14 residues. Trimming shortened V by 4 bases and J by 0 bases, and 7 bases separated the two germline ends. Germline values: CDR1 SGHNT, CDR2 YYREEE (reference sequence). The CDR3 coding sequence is TGTGCCAGCAGCAACCCCGCGAACACCGGGGAGCTGTTTTTT. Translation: CASSNPANTGELFF.

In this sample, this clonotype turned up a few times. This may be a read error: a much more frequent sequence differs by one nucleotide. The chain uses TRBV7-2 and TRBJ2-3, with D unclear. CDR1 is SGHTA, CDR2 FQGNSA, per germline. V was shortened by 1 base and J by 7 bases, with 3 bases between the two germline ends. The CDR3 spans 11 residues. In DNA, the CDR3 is TGTGCCAGCAGCTTAGTGAATACGCAGTATTTT. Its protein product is CASSLVNTQYF.

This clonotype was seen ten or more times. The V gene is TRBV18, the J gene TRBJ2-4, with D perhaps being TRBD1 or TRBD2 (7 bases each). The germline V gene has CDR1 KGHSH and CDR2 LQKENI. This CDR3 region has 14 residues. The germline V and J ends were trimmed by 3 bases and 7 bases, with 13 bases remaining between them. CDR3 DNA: TGTGCCAGCTCACCGGGAGGGGGCGCGAACATTCAGTACTTC. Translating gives CASSPGGGANIQYF.

The CDR3 DNA reads as TGTGCCAGTAGTTCTAGCGGGAGGGATATCCACAATGAGCAGTTCTTC. This translates into CASSSSGRDIHNEQFF. This chain connects TRBV19 to TRBJ2-1; TRBD2 matches 12 bases. With 5 bases clipped from V and 5 bases from J, the junction kept 7 bases outside the gene matches. The germline V gene encodes CDR1 LNHDA and CDR2 SQIVND (reference sequence). The CDR3 covers 16 residues.

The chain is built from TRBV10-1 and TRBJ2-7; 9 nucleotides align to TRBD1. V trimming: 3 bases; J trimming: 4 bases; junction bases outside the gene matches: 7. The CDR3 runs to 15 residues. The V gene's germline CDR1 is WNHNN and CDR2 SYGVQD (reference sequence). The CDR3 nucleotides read TGCGCCAGCAGTGACCCGGGACAGGGAGTGTACGAGCAGTACTTC. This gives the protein CASSDPGQGVYEQYF.

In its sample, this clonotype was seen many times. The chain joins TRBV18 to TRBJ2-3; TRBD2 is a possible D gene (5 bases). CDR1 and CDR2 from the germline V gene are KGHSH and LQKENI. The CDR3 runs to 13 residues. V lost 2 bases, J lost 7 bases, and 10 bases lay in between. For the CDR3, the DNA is TGTGCCAGCTCACCAACTAGTCGGTATACGCAGTATTTT. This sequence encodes CASSPTSRYTQYF.

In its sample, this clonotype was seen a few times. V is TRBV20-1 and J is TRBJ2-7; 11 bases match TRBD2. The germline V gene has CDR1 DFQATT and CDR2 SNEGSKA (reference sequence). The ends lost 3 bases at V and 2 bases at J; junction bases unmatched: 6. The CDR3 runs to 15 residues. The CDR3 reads CSASGLAGPPYEQYF. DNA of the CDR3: TGCAGTGCTAGCGGACTAGCGGGCCCCCCCTACGAGCAGTACTTC.

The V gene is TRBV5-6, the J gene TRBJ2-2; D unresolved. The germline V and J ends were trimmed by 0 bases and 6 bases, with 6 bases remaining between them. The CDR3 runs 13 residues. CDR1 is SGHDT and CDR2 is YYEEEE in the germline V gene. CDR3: CASSLDVPGELFF. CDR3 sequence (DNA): TGTGCCAGCAGCTTGGACGTTCCCGGGGAGCTGTTTTTT.

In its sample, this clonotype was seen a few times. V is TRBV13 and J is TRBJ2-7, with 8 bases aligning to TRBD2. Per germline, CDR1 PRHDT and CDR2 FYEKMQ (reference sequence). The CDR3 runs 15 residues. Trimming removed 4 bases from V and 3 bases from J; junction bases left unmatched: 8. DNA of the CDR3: TGTGCCAGCAGCTCGCGGGAGGCGGGGATCTACGAGCAGTACTTC. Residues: CASSSREAGIYEQYF.

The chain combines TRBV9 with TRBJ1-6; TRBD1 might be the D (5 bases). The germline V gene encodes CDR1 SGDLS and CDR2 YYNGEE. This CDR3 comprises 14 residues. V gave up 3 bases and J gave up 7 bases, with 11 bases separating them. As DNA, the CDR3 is TGTGCCAGCAGCGCGTCCGGGGGGAATTCACCCCTCCACTTT. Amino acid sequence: CASSASGGNSPLHF.

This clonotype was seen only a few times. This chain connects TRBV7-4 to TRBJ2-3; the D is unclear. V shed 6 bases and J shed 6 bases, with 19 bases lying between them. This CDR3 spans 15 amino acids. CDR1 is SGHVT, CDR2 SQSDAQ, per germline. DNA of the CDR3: TGTGCCAGCAGTTACCAATGGGCGATACCCGATACGCAGTATTTT. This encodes CASSYQWAIPDTQYF.

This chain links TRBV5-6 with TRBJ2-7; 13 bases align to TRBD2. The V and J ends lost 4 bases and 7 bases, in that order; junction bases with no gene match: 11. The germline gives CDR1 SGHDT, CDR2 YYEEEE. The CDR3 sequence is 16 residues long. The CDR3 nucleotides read TGTGCCAGCAGCGGGGGACTAGCGGGATCCTGGGGGGAGCAGTACTTC. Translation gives CASSGGLAGSWGEQYF.

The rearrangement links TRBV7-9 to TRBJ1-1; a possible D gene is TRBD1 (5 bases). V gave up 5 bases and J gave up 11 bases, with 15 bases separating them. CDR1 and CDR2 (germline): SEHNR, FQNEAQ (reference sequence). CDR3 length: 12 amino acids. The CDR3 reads CASSPTGFVAFF. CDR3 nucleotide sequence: TGTGCCAGCAGCCCAACAGGTTTCGTTGCTTTCTTT.

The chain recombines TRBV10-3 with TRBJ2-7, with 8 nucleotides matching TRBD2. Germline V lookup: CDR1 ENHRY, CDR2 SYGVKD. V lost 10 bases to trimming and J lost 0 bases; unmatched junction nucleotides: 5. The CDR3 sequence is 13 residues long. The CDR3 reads CATTSGVSYEQYF. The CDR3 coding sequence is TGTGCCACCACTAGCGGTGTCTCCTACGAGCAGTACTTC.